One and the same sample provided the 8 T cell receptor beta chains below, sequenced in a study of human T cells and chemical hapten exposure. Time point reported: patch test 1, 2 weeks after DPC sensitization. Treatment: therapeutic diphenylcyclopropenone sensitization with weekly scalp DPC. Researchers extracted total RNA from unfractionated whole blood. One entry per CDR3 protein results from TCRdb running MiXCR on the RACE reads. The profile covers 35,000 or so distinct CDR3 sequences, with approximately 6.3% appearing a single time and around 10% taken by the ten largest. The sequences come from whole blood, collected in connection with sensitization to the hapten diphenylcyclopropenone (DPC). All receptors come from a woman in her twenties or thirties with alopecia areata. Some clones in this sample may be carry-over from other donors' samples.

In this sample, this clonotype turned up a few times. CDR3 nucleotide sequence: TGTGCCAGCAGCTCTCCGTGGACCCAAGAGACCCAGTACTTC. Its translation: CASSSPWTQETQYF. The chain couples TRBV6-2 or TRBV6-3 to TRBJ2-5; D call uncertain. The germline V gene encodes CDR1 MNHEY and CDR2 SVGEGT. This CDR3 is built from 14 residues. V lost 6 bases, J lost 1 base, and 12 bases lay in between.

The gene calls are TRBV24-1 and TRBJ1-5, with D tentatively TRBD1 (6 bases). The CDR3 runs 13 residues. The V end lost 4 bases, the J end lost 5 bases, and 8 bases lay between the germline ends. Germline assignment: CDR1 KGHDR and CDR2 SFDVKD. The CDR3 reads CATSDRGDQPQHF. In DNA form, the CDR3 reads TGTGCCACCAGTGACAGGGGAGATCAGCCCCAGCATTTT.

This clonotype was recorded many times. The gene calls are TRBV3-1 and TRBJ2-6; 7 nucleotides align to TRBD1. Germline loops: CDR1 LGHDT, CDR2 YNNKEL (reference sequence). The CDR3 runs to 17 residues. J was trimmed by 0 bases and V by 4 bases; bases with no gene match: 6. DNA of the CDR3: TGTGCCAGCAGCCGGGCACAGGGGAACTCTGGGGCCAACGTCCTGACTTTC. Its translation is CASSRAQGNSGANVLTF.

This rearrangement joins TRBV5-1 to TRBJ1-4, with D hard to call. CDR1 SGHRS and CDR2 YFSETQ come from the germline V gene. V was clipped by 0 bases and J by 4 bases, with 7 bases between them. CDR3 length equals 14 residues. The CDR3, as DNA: TGCGCCAGCAGCTTGGGCCTGGATAATGAAAAACTGTTTTTT. Translating it yields CASSLGLDNEKLFF.

This clonotype was counted a few times. CDR3 region: CASSLGQGWANVLTF. CDR3 nucleotides: TGTGCCAGCAGCCTAGGACAGGGCTGGGCCAACGTCCTGACTTTC. The rearrangement joins TRBV5-5 to TRBJ2-6, with 8 bases aligning to TRBD1. Per the germline V gene, CDR1 is SGHKS and CDR2 is YYEKEE (reference sequence). The junction had 5 bases not matched to a gene; V was cut back by 4 bases and J by 5 bases. The CDR3 runs 15 residues.

There are a few counts of this clonotype. The chain employs TRBV7-2 and TRBJ2-7; 12 bases line up with TRBD2. The germline V gene encodes CDR1 SGHTA and CDR2 FQGNSA. The CDR3 consists of 17 residues. With 5 bases clipped from V and 4 bases from J, the junction kept 12 bases outside the gene matches. The CDR3 sequence is CASSPGLAGALGYEQYF. CDR3 DNA: TGTGCCAGCAGCCCGGGACTAGCGGGCGCTTTGGGGTACGAGCAGTACTTC.

This clonotype was seen ten or more times. V gene TRBV4-3 combines with J gene TRBJ2-7, with a weak D call TRBD1 (7 bases). Trimming took off 0 bases at V and 2 bases at J, with 17 bases between the two ends. Germline V gives CDR1 LGHNA, CDR2 YSLEER. The CDR3 extends over 17 amino acids. CDR3 protein: CASSQDPPGGTAYEQYF. The CDR3 bases are TGCGCCAGCAGCCAAGACCCCCCTGGCGGGACAGCCTACGAGCAGTACTTC.

The sample holds a few counts of this clonotype. J is TRBJ2-3 and V is TRBV4-3; D tentatively reads TRBD1 or TRBD2 (5 bases each). Trimming shortened V by 0 bases and J by 3 bases, and 13 bases separated the two germline ends. The CDR3 is 16 residues long. Germline V CDR1 and CDR2: LGHNA, YSLEER. The CDR3 protein is CASSQDWDPETDTQYF. The CDR3 DNA is TGCGCCAGCAGCCAAGATTGGGACCCAGAGACAGATACGCAGTATTTT.